The clone carrying this T cell receptor (beta chain) was counted once. What it binds is not known. The junction departs from germline at one end; a sequencing error may be responsible. The record originates from a study of CD8+CD57+ T cells in acquired aplastic anemia. Study conclusions and caveats: Researchers report that around 30 CD8+ CDR3 sequences appeared in both patients and controls.

For sequencing, patients were chosen who had shown expansion of CD8+CD57+ cells by flow cytometry. TCR beta VDJ combinations and CDR3 sequences were profiled from genomic DNA. TCRdb reprocessed the reads via MiXCR and lists one record per CDR3 protein. The repertoire includes hundreds of thousands of distinct CDR3 sequences, less than 35% of them detected once, and 0.7% to 1% sits in the top ten. Germline CDR1 reads WSHSY; CDR2 reads SAAADI. The CDR3 has 11 residues. The sequencing input was sorted CD4+, CD8+, or CD8+CD57+ T cells (not recorded which) from PBMCs. This receptor was taken from a human donor with aplastic anemia. This rearrangement joins TRBV10-2 to TRBJ1-1; D gene uncertain. The CDR3 DNA sequence: TGCGCCAGCAATGTTTTCACTGGAGCTTTCTTT. Its protein product is CASNVFTGAFF.